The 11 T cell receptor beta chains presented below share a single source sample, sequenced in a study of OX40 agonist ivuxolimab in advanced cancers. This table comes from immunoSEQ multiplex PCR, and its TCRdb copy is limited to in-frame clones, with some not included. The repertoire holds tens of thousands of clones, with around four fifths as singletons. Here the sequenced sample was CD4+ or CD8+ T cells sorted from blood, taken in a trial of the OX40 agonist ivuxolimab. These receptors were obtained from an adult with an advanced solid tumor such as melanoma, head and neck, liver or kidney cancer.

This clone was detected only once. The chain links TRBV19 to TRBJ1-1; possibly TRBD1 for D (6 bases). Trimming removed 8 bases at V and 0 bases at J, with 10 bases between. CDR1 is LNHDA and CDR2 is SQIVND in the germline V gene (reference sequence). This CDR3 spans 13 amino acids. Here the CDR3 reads CASCGTLNTEAFF. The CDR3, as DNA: TGTGCCAGTTGTGGGACATTGAACACTGAAGCTTTCTTT. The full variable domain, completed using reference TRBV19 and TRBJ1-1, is DGGITQSPKYLFRKEGQNVTLSCEQNLNHDAMYWYRQDPGQGLRLIYYSQIVNDFQKGDIAEGYSVSREKKESFPLTVTSAQKNPTAFYLCASCGTLNTEAFFGQGTRLTVV.

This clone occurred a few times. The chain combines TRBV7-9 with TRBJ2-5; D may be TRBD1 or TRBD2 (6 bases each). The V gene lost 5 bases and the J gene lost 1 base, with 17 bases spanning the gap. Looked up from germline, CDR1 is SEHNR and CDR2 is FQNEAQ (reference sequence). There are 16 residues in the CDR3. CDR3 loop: CASSPVGGGTQETQYF. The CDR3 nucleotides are TGTGCCAGCAGCCCAGTCGGGGGCGGGACCCAAGAGACCCAGTACTTC.

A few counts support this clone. DNA of the CDR3: TGTGCCAGCAGCCAGAGAGGGAGCTACGAGCAGTACTTC. Encoded protein: CASSQRGSYEQYF. V usage is TRBV5-5 and J usage is TRBJ2-7; D perhaps matches TRBD2 (5 bases). Germline V CDR1 and CDR2: SGHKS, YYEKEE (reference sequence). Trimming shortened V by 4 bases and J by 3 bases, and 11 bases separated the two germline ends. There are 13 residues in the CDR3.

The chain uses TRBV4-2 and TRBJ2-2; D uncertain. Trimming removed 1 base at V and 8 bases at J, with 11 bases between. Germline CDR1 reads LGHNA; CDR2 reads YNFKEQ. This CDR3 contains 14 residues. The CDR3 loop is CASSQGEASGELFF. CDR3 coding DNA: TGTGCCAGCAGCCAAGGAGAAGCATCTGGGGAGCTGTTTTTT.

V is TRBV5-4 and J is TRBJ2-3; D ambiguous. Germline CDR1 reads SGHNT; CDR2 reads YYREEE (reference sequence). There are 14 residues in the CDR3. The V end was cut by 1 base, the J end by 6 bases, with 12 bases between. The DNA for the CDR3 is TGTGCCAGCAGCTTGATTCTACTCCCGGATACGCAGTATTTT. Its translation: CASSLILLPDTQYF.

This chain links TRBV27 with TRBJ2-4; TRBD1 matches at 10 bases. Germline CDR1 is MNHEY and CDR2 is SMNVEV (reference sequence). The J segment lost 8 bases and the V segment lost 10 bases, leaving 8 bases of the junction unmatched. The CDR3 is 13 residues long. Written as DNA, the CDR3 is TGTGCCACCCACGGGACAGGGGAGGACATTCAGTACTTC. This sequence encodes CATHGTGEDIQYF.

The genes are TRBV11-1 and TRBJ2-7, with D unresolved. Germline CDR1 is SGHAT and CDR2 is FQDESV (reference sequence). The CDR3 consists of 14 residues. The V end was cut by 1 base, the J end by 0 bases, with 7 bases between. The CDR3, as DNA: TGTGCCAGCAGCTTAGAGGTGAGCTCCTACGAGCAGTACTTC. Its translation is CASSLEVSSYEQYF.

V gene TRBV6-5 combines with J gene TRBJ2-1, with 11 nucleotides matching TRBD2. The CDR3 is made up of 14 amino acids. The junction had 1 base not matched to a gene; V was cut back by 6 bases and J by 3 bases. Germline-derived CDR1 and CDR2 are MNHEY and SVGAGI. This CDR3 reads CASRGLAVYNEQFF. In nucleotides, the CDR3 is TGTGCCAGCAGGGGACTAGCGGTCTACAATGAGCAGTTCTTC.

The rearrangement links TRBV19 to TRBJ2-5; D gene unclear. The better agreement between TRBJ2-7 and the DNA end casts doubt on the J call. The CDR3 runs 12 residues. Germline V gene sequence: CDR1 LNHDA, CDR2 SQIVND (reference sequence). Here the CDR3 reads CASSIGPYEQYF. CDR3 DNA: TGTGCCAGTAGTATAGGCCCCTACGAGCAGTACTTC.

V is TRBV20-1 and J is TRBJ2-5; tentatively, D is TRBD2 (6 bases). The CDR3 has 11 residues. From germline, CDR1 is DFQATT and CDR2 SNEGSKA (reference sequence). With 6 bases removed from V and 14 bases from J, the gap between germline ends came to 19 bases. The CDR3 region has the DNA TGCAGTGCCCGGGACTTTTCTCTTACTTACTTC. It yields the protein CSARDFSLTYF.

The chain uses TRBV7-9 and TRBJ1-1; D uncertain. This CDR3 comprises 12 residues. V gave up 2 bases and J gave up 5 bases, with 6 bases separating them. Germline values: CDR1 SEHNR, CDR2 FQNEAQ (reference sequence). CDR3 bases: TGTGCCAGCAGCTTACGGACGACTGAAGCTTTCTTT. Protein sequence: CASSLRTTEAFF.